These 17 T cell receptor beta chains share one sample of origin, sequenced in a study of T cell responses to AZD1222 COVID-19 vaccine. Profiled with immunoSEQ multiplex PCR; TCRdb holds only in-frame clones, not every one. The sample lists around 130,000 clones, about 90% seen once, with about 5.3% in the top ten. Material: peripheral blood, obtained on day 0 of AZD1222 vaccination. The source of these receptors is an adult in good health.

This sequence joins TRBV6-2 or TRBV6-3 and TRBJ1-2; 8 nucleotides agree with TRBD1. V lost 6 bases, J lost 6 bases, and 9 bases stayed unmatched. The CDR3 length is 14 residues. The germline V gene has CDR1 MNHEY and CDR2 SVGEGT. The CDR3 DNA reads as TGTGCCAGCAGCCGAGGGACAGGTCCGGATGGCTACACCTTC. It specifies CASSRGTGPDGYTF.

This clone showed up just once. V is TRBV27 and J is TRBJ2-7; D is perhaps TRBD1 (5 bases). CDR1 is MNHEY, CDR2 SMNVEV, per germline (reference sequence). Trimming took 3 bases from V and 7 from J, leaving 13 bases between them. The length of the CDR3 is 13 residues. The CDR3 region is CASSLRRRGEQYF. CDR3 nucleotides: TGTGCCAGCAGTTTGAGGCGTAGGGGAGAGCAGTACTTC.

The rearrangement joins TRBV24-1 to TRBJ2-1; either TRBD1 or TRBD2 may fit D (6 bases each). The CDR3 contains 13 residues. The V gene lost 12 bases and the J gene lost 12 bases, with 23 bases spanning the gap. The germline gives CDR1 KGHDR, CDR2 SFDVKD. CDR3 nucleotides: TGTGCCGTCCGGGACAAGGGAGGTTTCGGGCAGTTCTTC. As protein: CAVRDKGGFGQFF.

This clone was counted between two and nine times. The rearrangement links TRBV5-1 to TRBJ1-1; no clear D gene. The germline V gene encodes CDR1 SGHRS and CDR2 YFSETQ. The V end was cut by 0 bases, the J end by 3 bases, with 6 bases between. The length of the CDR3 is 13 residues. CDR3 in DNA: TGCGCCAGCAGCTTGGTAGGAGACACTGAAGCTTTCTTT. This codes for CASSLVGDTEAFF.

This clone was seen only a few times. The CDR3 loop is CASSPGTGGHQPQHF. Written as DNA, the CDR3 is TGTGCCAGTAGTCCCGGGACAGGCGGACATCAGCCCCAGCATTTT. The rearrangement uses TRBV19 and TRBJ1-5; 8 nucleotides match TRBD1. Germline assignment: CDR1 LNHDA and CDR2 SQIVND (reference sequence). This CDR3 comprises 15 residues. V gave up 5 bases and J gave up 5 bases; unmatched junction bases: 8.

This chain uses TRBV7-9 with TRBJ1-3; no firm D call. The CDR3 is 15 amino acids. V lost 7 bases to trimming and J lost 0 bases, with 13 bases between them. Per germline, CDR1 SEHNR and CDR2 FQNEAQ (reference sequence). The CDR3 DNA sequence: TGTGCCAGCATGAAAGGCAGAGCCTCTGGAAACACCATATATTTT. It yields the protein CASMKGRASGNTIYF.

The chain couples TRBV18 to TRBJ1-2; TRBD1 agrees at 7 bases. Per germline, CDR1 KGHSH and CDR2 LQKENI. V trimming: 5 bases; J trimming: 6 bases; junction bases outside the gene matches: 12. This CDR3 contains 15 residues. The DNA for the CDR3 is TGTGCCAGCTCATACCGGGCCACAGGGGACGATGGCTACACCTTC. This translates into CASSYRATGDDGYTF.

CDR3 region: CASHRPGLREKLFF. The CDR3 nucleotides read TGTGCCAGCCACCGCCCGGGACTACGAGAAAAACTGTTTTTT. The chain joins TRBV19 to TRBJ1-4, with TRBD1 as a possible D gene (5 bases). The CDR3 is 14 residues long. Trimming took off 9 bases at V and 8 bases at J, with 19 bases between the two ends. The V gene's germline CDR1 is LNHDA and CDR2 SQIVND (reference sequence).

The count of this clone is one. V is TRBV29-1 and J is TRBJ1-2; D is undetermined. V lost 1 base, J lost 4 bases, and 10 bases lay in between. The CDR3 sequence is 13 residues long. Germline lookup yields CDR1 SQVTM and CDR2 ANQGSEA. CDR3 coding DNA: TGCAGCGTTGAAGGAAATGATTTCTATGGCTACACCTTC. It encodes CSVEGNDFYGYTF.

This clone occurred once. Germline is not matched at one junction end, which may reflect a read error. V and J are TRBV7-7 and TRBJ2-5, with D perhaps TRBD2 (6 bases). CDR1 is SSHAT and CDR2 is FNYEAQ in the germline V gene (reference sequence). The CDR3 extends over 15 amino acids. The CDR3 nucleotides read TGTGCTAGCAGCTTAGCGCAGGGAGGAGTGGGGACCCAGTACTTC. Encoded protein: CASSLAQGGVGTQYF.

CDR3 sequence reads: CASSLKGVGNTIYF. The CDR3 DNA sequence: TGTGCCAGCAGCTTGAAGGGGGTTGGAAACACCATATATTTT. The chain carries TRBV7-3 and TRBJ1-3, with a tentative D call TRBD1 (6 bases). V shed 3 bases and J shed 3 bases, with 9 bases lying between them. Germline V gives CDR1 SGHTA, CDR2 FQGTGA. This CDR3 comprises 14 residues.

The rearrangement links TRBV18 to TRBJ1-6; 11 bases agree with TRBD1. The J segment lost 11 bases and the V segment lost 2 bases, leaving 5 bases of the junction unmatched. Germline CDR1 and CDR2: KGHSH and LQKENI. The CDR3 spans 15 residues. CDR3 residues: CASSPTGQGETPLHF. In DNA, the CDR3 is TGTGCCAGCTCACCAACGGGACAGGGGGAAACACCCCTCCACTTT.

J is TRBJ1-1 and V is TRBV5-6; D is unclear. CDR1 is SGHDT, CDR2 YYEEEE, per germline. The CDR3 is 12 amino acids. V was trimmed by 4 bases and J by 8 bases, leaving 12 bases between them. The CDR3: CASSLVGYEAFF. CDR3 in DNA: TGTGCCAGCAGCCTGGTCGGGTACGAAGCTTTCTTT.

This sequence joins TRBV6-1 and TRBJ2-2; perhaps TRBD1 as D (6 bases). This CDR3 contains 14 residues. Trimming left V 2 bases short and J 7 bases short, with 11 bases between. Germline CDR1 MNHNS, CDR2 SASEGT. CDR3 in DNA: TGTGCCAGCAGTGAACACAGGGTGCTCGGGGAGCTGTTTTTT. Protein product: CASSEHRVLGELFF.

The CDR3 DNA is TGTGCCAGTAGTCACCAAGGACAGCACTCTGAAGCTTTCTTT. Translated, it gives CASSHQGQHSEAFF. The chain recombines TRBV19 with TRBJ1-1, with a tentative D call TRBD1 (6 bases). Trimming left V 5 bases short and J 6 bases short, with 16 bases between. Germline CDR1 and CDR2: LNHDA and SQIVND (reference sequence). This CDR3 contains 14 residues. Using reference TRBV19 and TRBJ1-1 for the parts outside the CDR3, the full variable domain is DGGITQSPKYLFRKEGQNVTLSCEQNLNHDAMYWYRQDPGQGLRLIYYSQIVNDFQKGDIAEGYSVSREKKESFPLTVTSAQKNPTAFYLCASSHQGQHSEAFFGQGTRLTVV.

V is TRBV3-1 (or the pseudogene TRBV3-2) and J is TRBJ2-2; 10 bases match TRBD2. Germline CDR1 is LGHDT and CDR2 is YNNKEL (reference sequence). This CDR3 is 16 amino acids long. The V gene end was trimmed by 3 bases and the J gene end by 5 bases; junction bases not matched to a gene: 6. CDR3 region: CASSQGLAGATGELFF. The CDR3 nucleotides are TGTGCCAGCAGCCAGGGCCTAGCGGGAGCGACCGGGGAGCTGTTTTTT.

This chain joins TRBV9 and TRBJ1-2, with D tentatively TRBD1 (6 bases). The ends were cut back, 3 bases at V and 8 bases at J, with 11 bases in the middle. The CDR3 contains 12 residues. CDR1 and CDR2 (germline): SGDLS, YYNGEE. CDR3 nucleotide sequence: TGTGCCAGCAGCGCAGGGGTTTGGGGCTACACCTTC. Translating it yields CASSAGVWGYTF.